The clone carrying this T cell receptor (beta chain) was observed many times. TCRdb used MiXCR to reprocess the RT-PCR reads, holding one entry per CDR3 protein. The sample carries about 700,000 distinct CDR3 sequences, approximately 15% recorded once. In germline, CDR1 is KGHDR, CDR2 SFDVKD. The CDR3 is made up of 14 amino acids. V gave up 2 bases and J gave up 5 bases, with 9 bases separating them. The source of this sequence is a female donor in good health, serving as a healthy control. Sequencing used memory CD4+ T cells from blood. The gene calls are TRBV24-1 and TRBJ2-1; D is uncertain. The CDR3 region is CATSDYRVHNEQFF. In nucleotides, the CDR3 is TGTGCCACCAGTGATTATCGGGTCCACAATGAGCAGTTCTTC.